Described below is a single T cell receptor (beta chain) sequence and its context. Its antigen is unidentified. immunoSEQ v3.0 was run at survey level. Clones were read by immunoSEQ multiplex PCR, and TCRdb kept only the in-frame ones, dropping some. This sample carries 17,000 or so clones, more than 80% of them seen once, and the ten largest clones take more than 7%. The sample is drawn from a study of long-term antiretroviral therapy in people with HIV. Study-level results: Repertoires looked antigen-experienced, with only a slight naive shift after ART. Researchers lacked any data on ART adherence, viral resistance or therapy changes. Specimen acquisition occurred between about 2003 and 2018, potentially under older ART regimens.

V lost 1 base and J 6 bases, leaving 9 bases between the germline ends. Germline CDR1 reads MNHNS; CDR2 reads SASEGT. The CDR3 contains 13 residues. This specimen was unsorted PBMCs, taken 4.2 years after starting antiretroviral therapy. This clonotype was sampled from a man over 45 with HIV. This chain joins TRBV6-1 and TRBJ1-2, with D possibly matching TRBD1 (5 bases). CDR3 nucleotide sequence: TGTGCCAGCAGTGAAGTGACAGCCGATGGCTACACCTTC. This encodes CASSEVTADGYTF.